This TCR beta chain was recorded in a study of CD8+ T cells in alopecia areata. On the study more broadly: Tofacitinib exposure lasted 6 to 18 months, followed by 6 months off drug.

Study-wide results and limits: Normal skin's resident alphabeta T cells are also sequenced in scalp samples.

This clone was recorded a few times. As yet, its antigen is unknown. Following RNA extraction, reverse transcription yielded cDNA that acted as the sequencing template. Sequencing used immunoSEQ multiplex PCR; TCRdb keeps in-frame clones, though not all of them. The repertoire has over 120,000 clones, 51% of them found once; the top ten carry approximately 1%. Researchers picked out CD4+ and CD8+ T cells from PBMCs by sorting. The V end lost 0 bases, the J end lost 6 bases, and 6 bases lay between the germline ends. Germline loops: CDR1 ENHRY, CDR2 SYGVKD. The CDR3 contains 13 residues. This chain links TRBV10-3 with TRBJ1-5, with no clear D. The source was CD4+ T cells sorted from blood, collected at week 0. The sequence was collected from a human donor with alopecia areata. In nucleotides, the CDR3 is TGTGCCATCAGTGAGTCGATTGCTCAGCCCCAGCATTTT. It specifies CAISESIAQPQHF.